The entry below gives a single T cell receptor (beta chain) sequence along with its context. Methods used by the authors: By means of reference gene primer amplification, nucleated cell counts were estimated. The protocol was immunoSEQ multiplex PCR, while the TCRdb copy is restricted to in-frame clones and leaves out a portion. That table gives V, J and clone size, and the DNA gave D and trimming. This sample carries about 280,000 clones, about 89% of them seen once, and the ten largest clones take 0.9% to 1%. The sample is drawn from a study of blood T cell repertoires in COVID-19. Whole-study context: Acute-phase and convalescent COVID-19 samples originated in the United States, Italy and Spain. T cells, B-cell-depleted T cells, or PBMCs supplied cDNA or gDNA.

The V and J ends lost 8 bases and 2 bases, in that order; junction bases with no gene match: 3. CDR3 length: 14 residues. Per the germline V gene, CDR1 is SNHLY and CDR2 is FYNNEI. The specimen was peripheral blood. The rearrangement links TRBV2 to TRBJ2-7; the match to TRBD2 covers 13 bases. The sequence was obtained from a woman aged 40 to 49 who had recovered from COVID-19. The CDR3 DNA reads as TGTGCCAGCGGGGGACTAGCGGGGCCCTACGAGCAGTACTTC. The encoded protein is CASGGLAGPYEQYF.